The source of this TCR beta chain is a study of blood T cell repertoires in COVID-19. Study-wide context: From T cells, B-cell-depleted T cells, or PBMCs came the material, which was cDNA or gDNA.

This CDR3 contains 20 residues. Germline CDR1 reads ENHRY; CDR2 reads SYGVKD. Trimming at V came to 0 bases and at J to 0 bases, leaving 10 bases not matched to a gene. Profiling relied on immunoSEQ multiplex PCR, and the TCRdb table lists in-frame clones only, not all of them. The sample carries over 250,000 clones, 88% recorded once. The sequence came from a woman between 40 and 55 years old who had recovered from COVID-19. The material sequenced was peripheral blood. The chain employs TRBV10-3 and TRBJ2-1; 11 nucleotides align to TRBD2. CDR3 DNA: TGTGCCATCAGTGAGTCCCCGAGACTAGCGGGGCCCTCCTCCTACAATGAGCAGTTCTTC. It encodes CAISESPRLAGPSSYNEQFF.